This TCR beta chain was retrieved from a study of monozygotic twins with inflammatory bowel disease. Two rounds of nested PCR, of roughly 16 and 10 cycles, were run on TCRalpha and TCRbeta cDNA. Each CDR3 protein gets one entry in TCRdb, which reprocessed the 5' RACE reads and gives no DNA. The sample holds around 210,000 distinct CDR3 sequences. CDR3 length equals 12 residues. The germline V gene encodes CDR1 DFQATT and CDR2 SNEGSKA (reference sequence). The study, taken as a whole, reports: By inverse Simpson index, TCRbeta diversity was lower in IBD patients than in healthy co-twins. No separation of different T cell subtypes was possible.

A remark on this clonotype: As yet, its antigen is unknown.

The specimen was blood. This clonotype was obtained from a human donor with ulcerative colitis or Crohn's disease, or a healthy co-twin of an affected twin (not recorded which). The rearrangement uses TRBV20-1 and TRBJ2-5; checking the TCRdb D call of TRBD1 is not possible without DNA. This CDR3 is CSARWAGETQYF.